Below are 28 T cell receptor beta chains sequenced from a single sample in a study of shared clonotypes between healthy human individuals. Assay used: immunoSEQ multiplex PCR; TCRdb lists only in-frame clones, some missing. This table holds about 750,000 clones, 80% to 95% found once. Naive-designated CD8 cells lacked CD45RO, were positively enriched for CCR7, and omitted terminally differentiated effector memory CD45RA+ cells. The sequencing sample was made of naive CD8+ T cells sorted from blood. These receptors all come from a man aged 30 to 45 in good health.

On this clone: Different DNA sequences within this sample yield the same CDR3. The chain recombines TRBV28 with TRBJ2-1, with D perhaps matching TRBD1 or TRBD2 (6 bases each). V was clipped by 11 bases and J by 0 bases, with 14 bases between them. This CDR3 is 14 amino acids long. Germline values: CDR1 MDHEN, CDR2 SYDVKM. In nucleotides, the CDR3 is TGTGCCTCCCGGGGGCCAAGCTCCTACAATGAGCAGTTCTTC. This translates into CASRGPSSYNEQFF.

Concerning this clone itself: Other DNA sequences of this sample code for an identical CDR3. CDR3 protein: CASSQGYNEQFF. The CDR3 coding sequence is TGTGCCAGCAGCCAGGGTTACAATGAGCAGTTCTTC. The rearrangement uses TRBV4-2 and TRBJ2-1; D remains unclear. The CDR3 runs to 12 residues. The germline V gene has CDR1 LGHNA and CDR2 YNFKEQ. Trimming pared 3 bases from V and 4 bases from J, leaving 4 bases between.

The CDR3 sequence: CATSRGRTGGYTQYF. The CDR3 coding sequence is TGTGCCACCAGCAGAGGACGGACAGGAGGATATACGCAGTATTTT. The V and J genes are TRBV15 and TRBJ2-3; TRBD1 aligns across 7 bases. The CDR3 consists of 15 residues. Germline-derived CDR1 and CDR2 are LNHNV and YYDKDF (reference sequence). J gave up 7 bases and V 1 base, and 8 bases lay outside the gene matches.

CDR3 sequence (DNA): TGTGCCAGCAGTTTATACAGGGGGTACGAGCAGTACTTC. It codes for CASSLYRGYEQYF. V is TRBV28 and J is TRBJ2-7; TRBD1 aligns across 8 bases. V trimming: 1 base; J trimming: 4 bases; junction bases outside the gene matches: 0. Germline V gene data show CDR1 as MDHEN and CDR2 as SYDVKM. The CDR3 has 13 residues.

The CDR3 DNA follows: TGTGCCAGCAGCCCCCTCCCCGGGAGCTCCTACGAGCAGTACTTC. Residues: CASSPLPGSSYEQYF. V and J are TRBV7-9 and TRBJ2-7, with a tentative D call TRBD2 (6 bases). CDR1 SEHNR and CDR2 FQNEAQ come from the germline V gene (reference sequence). This CDR3 region has 15 residues. V lost 5 bases to trimming and J lost 0 bases, with 14 bases between them.

The chain employs TRBV5-4 and TRBJ1-1; D gene unclear. Germline CDR1 is SGHNT and CDR2 is YYREEE (reference sequence). Trimming pared 4 bases from V and 6 bases from J, leaving 16 bases between. This CDR3 is built from 14 residues. The CDR3 nucleotides are TGTGCCAGCAGCCCTGGAGGTCAGGTCCCTGAAGCTTTCTTT. It yields the protein CASSPGGQVPEAFF.

The chain uses TRBV10-3 and TRBJ2-5, with D unresolved. V lost 3 bases to trimming and J lost 6 bases, with 14 bases between them. Germline assignment: CDR1 ENHRY and CDR2 SYGVKD. The CDR3 is made up of 14 amino acids. CDR3 in DNA: TGTGCCATCAGTGACCATCGACTGGGGAAGACCCAGTACTTC. Translation: CAISDHRLGKTQYF.

In DNA form, the CDR3 reads TGTGCCAGCAGCTCCCTTTTATTGGGAGATGGTACCGGGGAGCTGTTTTTT. Residues: CASSSLLLGDGTGELFF. The rearrangement joins TRBV5-8 to TRBJ2-2; TRBD2 might be the D (5 bases). The CDR3 is 17 residues long. V was pared by 3 bases and J by 5 bases, with 20 bases between. The germline V gene has CDR1 SGHTS and CDR2 YDEGEE.

The V and J genes are TRBV10-2 and TRBJ2-7; TRBD2 is a possible D gene (5 bases). V was cut by 2 bases and J by 2 bases, with 13 bases left in between. Germline V gene sequence: CDR1 WSHSY, CDR2 SAAADI. This CDR3 contains 15 residues. CDR3 sequence (DNA): TGCGCCAGCAGTGAGGTGGTAGCGAGCCCCTACGAGCAGTACTTC. This gives the protein CASSEVVASPYEQYF.

The chain links TRBV6-1 to TRBJ2-7, with TRBD2 matching over 13 bases. The germline gives CDR1 MNHNS, CDR2 SASEGT. The V segment lost 4 bases and the J segment 3 bases; nucleotides outside the gene matches: 6. The CDR3 contains 16 residues. This CDR3 reads CASSGGTSGAIYEQYF. As DNA, the CDR3 is TGTGCCAGCAGTGGGGGGACTAGCGGGGCTATCTACGAGCAGTACTTC.

This chain links TRBV19 with TRBJ2-1; the D gene is possibly TRBD2 (6 bases). The germline V gene has CDR1 LNHDA and CDR2 SQIVND (reference sequence). V lost 5 bases and J lost 4, with 12 bases in between. The CDR3 runs 14 residues. The CDR3 spells CASSLGGEYNEQFF. The CDR3 coding sequence is TGTGCCAGTAGTTTGGGGGGTGAGTACAATGAGCAGTTCTTC.

The chain recombines TRBV27 with TRBJ2-2; D is undetermined. Trimming pared 4 bases from V and 2 bases from J, leaving 14 bases between. The CDR3 runs 16 residues. The germline CDR1 and CDR2 sequences are MNHEY and SMNVEV (reference sequence). The CDR3 DNA reads as TGTGCCAGCAGTTCCCGGATGGAAGTTAACACCGGGGAGCTGTTTTTT. Amino acids: CASSSRMEVNTGELFF.

This chain connects TRBV9 to TRBJ2-1; 7 bases are shared with TRBD1. Trimming took 2 bases from V and 9 from J; bases not matched to a gene: 5. Germline-derived CDR1 and CDR2 are SGDLS and YYNGEE. This CDR3 contains 13 residues. The DNA of the CDR3 is TGTGCCAGCAGCGTTGGGACAGTTAGTGAGCAGTTCTTC. Translation gives CASSVGTVSEQFF.

CDR3 bases: TGTGCCAGCAGCTTACGAATTTCCGGAGCTCACACCGTGAACACTGAAGCTTTCTTT. This translates into CASSLRISGAHTVNTEAFF. The chain uses TRBV7-6 and TRBJ1-1, with no clear D. The V gene lost 2 bases and the J gene lost 0 bases, with 22 bases spanning the gap. The CDR3 sequence is 19 residues long. Germline-derived CDR1 and CDR2 are SGHVS and FNYEAQ. Together with reference TRBV7-6 and TRBJ1-1, the CDR3 gives the full variable domain: GAGVSQSPRYKVTKRGQDVALRCDPISGHVSLYWYRQALGQGPEFLTYFNYEAQQDKSGLPNDRFSAERPEGSISTLTIQRTEQRDSAMYRCASSLRISGAHTVNTEAFFGQGTRLTVV.

The V and J genes are TRBV4-1 and TRBJ2-4; tentatively, D is TRBD2 (6 bases). Germline V gene lookup returns CDR1 MGHRA and CDR2 YSYEKL. The CDR3 has 14 residues. V was shortened by 0 bases and J by 6 bases, with 9 bases between the two germline ends. CDR3 loop: CASSQETEGNIQYF. In nucleotides, the CDR3 is TGCGCCAGCAGCCAAGAAACGGAGGGAAACATTCAGTACTTC.

This clone has a handful of counts. The J gene is TRBJ1-1, the V gene TRBV9; 9 bases are shared with TRBD1. The CDR3 is made up of 14 amino acids. Trimming removed 0 bases from V and 3 bases from J; junction bases left unmatched: 0. Germline V gene lookup returns CDR1 SGDLS and CDR2 YYNGEE. The chain's CDR3 is CASSVGQGDTEAFF. CDR3 sequence (DNA): TGTGCCAGCAGCGTAGGACAGGGGGACACTGAAGCTTTCTTT. Full variable domain (rest looked up from reference TRBV9 and TRBJ1-1): DSGVTQTPKHLITATGQRVTLRCSPRSGDLSVYWYQQSLDQGLQFLIQYYNGEERAKGNILERFSAQQFPDLHSELNLSSLELGDSALYFCASSVGQGDTEAFFGQGTRLTVV.

The chain uses TRBV7-9 and TRBJ1-5; possible D gene TRBD1, 5 bases. V was cut by 2 bases and J by 0 bases, with 17 bases left in between. The CDR3 is 18 residues long. Germline V gene sequence: CDR1 SEHNR, CDR2 FQNEAQ (reference sequence). DNA of the CDR3: TGTGCCAGCAGCTTATACCTCGGGACGGAGTATAGCAATCAGCCCCAGCATTTT. Residues: CASSLYLGTEYSNQPQHF.

V is TRBV19 and J is TRBJ2-5; D is ambiguous. Germline lookup yields CDR1 LNHDA and CDR2 SQIVND (reference sequence). The CDR3 is 12 amino acids. V shed 4 bases and J shed 5 bases, with 8 bases lying between them. CDR3 sequence: CASSKLGETQYF. The CDR3 DNA reads as TGTGCCAGTAGTAAACTTGGGGAGACCCAGTACTTC.

CDR3 bases: TGTGCCAGTAGCGCAATAGCCACGAACACCGGGGAGCTGTTTTTT. Amino acids: CASSAIATNTGELFF. This chain connects TRBV19 to TRBJ2-2; no firm D call. V lost 6 bases, J lost 0 bases, and 11 bases lay in between. Germline V CDR1 and CDR2: LNHDA, SQIVND (reference sequence). This CDR3 contains 15 residues.

This chain joins TRBV7-2 and TRBJ2-1; the match to TRBD1 covers 7 bases. The germline V gene encodes CDR1 SGHTA and CDR2 FQGNSA. V shed 5 bases, J shed 10 bases, and the junction held 14 bases outside the gene matches. CDR3 size: 15 residues. CDR3 amino acids: CASSQKSGTEMEQFF. CDR3 nucleotides: TGTGCCAGCAGCCAGAAATCCGGGACAGAGATGGAGCAGTTCTTC.

V usage is TRBV11-3 and J usage is TRBJ2-1; 7 bases line up with TRBD2. V was clipped by 3 bases and J by 8 bases; unmatched bases: 10. CDR1 is SGHNT, CDR2 YENEEA, per germline. The CDR3 is 15 amino acids. The CDR3 loop is CASSFREVARHEQFF. CDR3 DNA sequence: TGTGCCAGCAGCTTCCGGGAGGTAGCCCGGCATGAGCAGTTCTTC.

The chain joins TRBV28 to TRBJ2-6; D not resolved. This CDR3 has 15 amino acids. Trimming stripped 3 bases from V and 9 bases from J, with 15 bases between. The germline V gene encodes CDR1 MDHEN and CDR2 SYDVKM. CDR3 region: CASSFLLSVDNVLTF. CDR3 in DNA: TGTGCCAGCAGTTTCCTGCTCTCTGTAGACAACGTCCTGACTTTC.

This sequence joins TRBV5-6 and TRBJ2-2, with unresolved D. The CDR3 spans 19 residues. The germline V and J ends were trimmed by 0 bases and 4 bases, with 22 bases remaining between them. Germline CDR1 SGHDT, CDR2 YYEEEE. The CDR3 sequence is CASSLDGLPPYRRTGELFF. CDR3 DNA: TGTGCCAGCAGCTTGGACGGGCTCCCCCCATATCGACGCACCGGGGAGCTGTTTTTT.

The chain carries TRBV5-1 and TRBJ2-7; TRBD1 matches at 11 bases. V gave up 2 bases and J gave up 3 bases; unmatched junction bases: 4. Germline CDR1 and CDR2: SGHRS and YFSETQ. The CDR3 is 15 residues long. Here the CDR3 reads CASSFGQGAFYEQYF. CDR3 DNA: TGCGCCAGCAGCTTCGGACAGGGGGCCTTCTACGAGCAGTACTTC.

V gene TRBV19 combines with J gene TRBJ1-5, with unresolved D. The length of the CDR3 is 16 residues. V was shortened by 4 bases and J by 5 bases, with 18 bases between the two germline ends. Germline V CDR1 and CDR2: LNHDA, SQIVND (reference sequence). As DNA, the CDR3 is TGTGCCAGTAGTACTCCATTGAGGGCGGTTCATCAGCCCCAGCATTTT. It translates to CASSTPLRAVHQPQHF.

The chain joins TRBV28 to TRBJ2-3; D remains ambiguous. This CDR3 region has 16 residues. CDR1 is MDHEN, CDR2 SYDVKM, per germline. V was pared by 2 bases and J by 2 bases, with 14 bases between. The CDR3 protein is CASSLRATTYTDTQYF. The DNA of the CDR3 is TGTGCCAGCAGTTTAAGGGCCACCACCTACACAGATACGCAGTATTTT.

V is TRBV19 and J is TRBJ2-7, with D perhaps TRBD1 (6 bases). Germline V gene data show CDR1 as LNHDA and CDR2 as SQIVND (reference sequence). Trimming removed 3 bases at V and 1 base at J, with 13 bases between. This CDR3 has 15 residues. CDR3: CASSISDSGSYEQYF. The CDR3 DNA follows: TGTGCCAGTAGTATCTCGGACAGCGGATCCTACGAGCAGTACTTC.

The J gene is TRBJ1-1, the V gene TRBV7-9; no firm D call. Trimming removed 2 bases from V and 7 bases from J, with 11 bases in between. CDR3 size: 13 residues. Germline CDR1 is SEHNR and CDR2 is FQNEAQ (reference sequence). Written as DNA, the CDR3 is TGTGCCAGCAGCTTAATAGTAAGTGATGAAGCTTTCTTT. Its protein product is CASSLIVSDEAFF.